Sequencing of this T cell receptor (beta chain) was carried out in a study of T cells after somatic rescue of genetic block. Per the germline V gene, CDR1 is MDHEN and CDR2 is SYDVKM. V was clipped by 4 bases and J by 3 bases; unmatched bases: 15. The CDR3 spans 17 residues. Measured with immunoSEQ multiplex PCR; TCRdb has only the in-frame clones, and not every one. Of around 57,000 clones detected, 90% to 97% appear once; the ten largest clones hold approximately 0.073%. The clonotype originates from a child younger than two. Sequenced: peripheral blood mononuclear cells (PBMCs). V usage is TRBV28 and J usage is TRBJ2-7; 7 bases align to TRBD1. CDR3 in amino acids: CASSSPSRGTVYYEQYF. The CDR3 coding sequence is TGTGCCAGCAGTTCCCCCTCCAGGGGGACAGTATACTACGAGCAGTACTTC.